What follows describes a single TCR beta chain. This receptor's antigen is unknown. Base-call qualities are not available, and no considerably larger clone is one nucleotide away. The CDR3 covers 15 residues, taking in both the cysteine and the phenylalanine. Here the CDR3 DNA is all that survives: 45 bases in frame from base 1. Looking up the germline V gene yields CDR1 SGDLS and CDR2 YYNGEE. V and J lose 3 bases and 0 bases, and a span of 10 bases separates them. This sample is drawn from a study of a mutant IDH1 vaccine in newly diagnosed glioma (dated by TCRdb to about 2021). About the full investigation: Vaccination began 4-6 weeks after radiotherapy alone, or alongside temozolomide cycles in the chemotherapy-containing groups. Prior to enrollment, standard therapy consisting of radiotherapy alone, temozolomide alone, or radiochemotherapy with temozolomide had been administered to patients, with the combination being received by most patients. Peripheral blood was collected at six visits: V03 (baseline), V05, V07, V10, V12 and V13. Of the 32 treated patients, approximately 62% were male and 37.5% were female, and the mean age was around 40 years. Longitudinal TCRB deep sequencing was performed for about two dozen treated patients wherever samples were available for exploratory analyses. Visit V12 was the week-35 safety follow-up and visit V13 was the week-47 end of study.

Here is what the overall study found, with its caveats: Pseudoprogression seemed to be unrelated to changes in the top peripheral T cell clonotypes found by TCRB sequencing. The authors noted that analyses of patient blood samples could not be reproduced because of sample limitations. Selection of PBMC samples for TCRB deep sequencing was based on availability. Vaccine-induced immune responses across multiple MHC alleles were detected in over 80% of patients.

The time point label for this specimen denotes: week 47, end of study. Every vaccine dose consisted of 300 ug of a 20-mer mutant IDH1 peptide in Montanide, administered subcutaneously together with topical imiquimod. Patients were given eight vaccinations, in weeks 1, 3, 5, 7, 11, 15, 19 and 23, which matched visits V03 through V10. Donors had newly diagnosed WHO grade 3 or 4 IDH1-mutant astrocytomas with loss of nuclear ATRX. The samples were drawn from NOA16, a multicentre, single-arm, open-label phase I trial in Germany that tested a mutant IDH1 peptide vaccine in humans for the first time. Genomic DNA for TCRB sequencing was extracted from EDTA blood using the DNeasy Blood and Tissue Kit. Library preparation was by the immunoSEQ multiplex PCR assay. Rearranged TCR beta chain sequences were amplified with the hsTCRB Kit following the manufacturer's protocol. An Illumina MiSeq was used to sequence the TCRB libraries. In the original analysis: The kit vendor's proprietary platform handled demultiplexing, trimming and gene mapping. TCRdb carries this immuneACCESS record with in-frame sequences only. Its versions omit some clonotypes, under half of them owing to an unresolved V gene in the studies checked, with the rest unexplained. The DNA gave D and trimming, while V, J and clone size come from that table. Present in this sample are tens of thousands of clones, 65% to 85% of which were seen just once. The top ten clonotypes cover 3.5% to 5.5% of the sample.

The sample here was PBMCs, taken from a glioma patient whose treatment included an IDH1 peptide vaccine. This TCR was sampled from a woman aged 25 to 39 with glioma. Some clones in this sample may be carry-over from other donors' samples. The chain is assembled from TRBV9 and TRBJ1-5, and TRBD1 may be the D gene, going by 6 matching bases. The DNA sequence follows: TGTGCCAGCAGCGCAAACAGGGATAGCAATCAGCCCCAGCATTTT. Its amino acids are CASSANRDSNQPQHF.